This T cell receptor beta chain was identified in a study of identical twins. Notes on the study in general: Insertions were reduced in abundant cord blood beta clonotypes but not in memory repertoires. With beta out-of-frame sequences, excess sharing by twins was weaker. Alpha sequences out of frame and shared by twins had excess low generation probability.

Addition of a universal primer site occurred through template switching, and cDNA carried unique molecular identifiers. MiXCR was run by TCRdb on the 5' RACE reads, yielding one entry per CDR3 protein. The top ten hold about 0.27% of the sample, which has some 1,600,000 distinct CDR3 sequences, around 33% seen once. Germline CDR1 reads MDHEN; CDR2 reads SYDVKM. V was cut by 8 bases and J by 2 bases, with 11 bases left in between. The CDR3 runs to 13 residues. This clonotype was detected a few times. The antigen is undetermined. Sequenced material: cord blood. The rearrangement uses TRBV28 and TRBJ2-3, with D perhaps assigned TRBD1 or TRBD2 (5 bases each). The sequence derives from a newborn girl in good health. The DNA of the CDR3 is TGTGCCAGCGATGGGGGATCCACAGATACGCAGTATTTT. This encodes CASDGGSTDTQYF.